One and the same sample provided the 26 T cell receptor beta chains below, sequenced in a study of cytomegalovirus exposure and HLA in healthy donors. The PCR made use of 60 Vbeta and 13 Jbeta primers. The assay was immunoSEQ multiplex PCR, and TCRdb's table has in-frame clones only and misses some. This sample has 120,000 or so clones, with 75% to 90% found just once. Sample: PBMCs. The receptors shown here come from a man younger than 30 in good health and CMV-seropositive.

The chain has TRBV15 and TRBJ2-7; the match to TRBD2 covers 9 bases. V trimming: 4 bases; J trimming: 1 base; junction bases outside the gene matches: 2. The CDR3 contains 14 residues. Germline V lookup: CDR1 LNHNV, CDR2 YYDKDF (reference sequence). The CDR3 DNA is TGTGCCACCAGCAACCTAGCGGGGTCCTACGAGCAGTACTTC. Translated, it gives CATSNLAGSYEQYF. Together with reference TRBV15 and TRBJ2-7, the CDR3 gives the full variable domain: DAMVIQNPRYQVTQFGKPVTLSCSQTLNHNVMYWYQQKSSQAPKLLFHYYDKDFNNEADTPDNFQSRRPNTSFCFLDIRSPGLGDTAMYLCATSNLAGSYEQYFGPGTRLTVT.

V and J are TRBV6-5 and TRBJ1-4; TRBD1 might be the D (5 bases). The CDR3 sequence is 14 residues long. CDR1 MNHEY and CDR2 SVGAGI come from the germline V gene. Between the trimmed V and J ends, which lost 5 bases and 8 bases, there was a span of 15 bases. The CDR3 sequence is CASSSSGGREKLFF. The CDR3 DNA is TGTGCCAGCAGTAGCTCGGGGGGTCGAGAAAAACTGTTTTTT.

The chain employs TRBV6-5 and TRBJ2-5; D is perhaps TRBD2 (5 bases). This CDR3 is built from 14 residues. CDR1 MNHEY and CDR2 SVGAGI come from the germline V gene. The V and J ends lost 0 bases and 2 bases respectively, with 7 bases between them. The CDR3 DNA follows: TGTGCCAGCAGTTACTCGACGGGGCAAGAGACCCAGTACTTC. Its protein product is CASSYSTGQETQYF.

The V gene is TRBV5-4, the J gene TRBJ2-3, with 10 nucleotides matching TRBD2. Germline lookup yields CDR1 SGHNT and CDR2 YYREEE (reference sequence). The CDR3 covers 16 residues. V shed 0 bases, J shed 1 base, and the junction held 2 bases outside the gene matches. CDR3 region: CASSLGTSGGTDTQYF. The CDR3 DNA follows: TGTGCCAGCAGCTTGGGAACTAGCGGGGGCACAGATACGCAGTATTTT.

The chain employs TRBV7-9 and TRBJ2-3; D perhaps matches TRBD1 (6 bases). CDR3 length: 16 amino acids. Trimming cost V 5 bases and J 3 bases, with 18 bases left between them. Germline lookup yields CDR1 SEHNR and CDR2 FQNEAQ (reference sequence). This CDR3 reads CASSPVDSLRTDTQYF. In DNA form, the CDR3 reads TGTGCCAGCAGCCCAGTGGACAGCCTAAGAACAGATACGCAGTATTTT. The whole variable domain, filled in from reference TRBV7-9 and TRBJ2-3, reads DTGVSQNPRHKITKRGQNVTFRCDPISEHNRLYWYRQTLGQGPEFLTYFQNEAQLEKSRLLSDRFSAERPKGSFSTLEIQRTEQGDSAMYLCASSPVDSLRTDTQYFGPGTRLTVL.

The chain employs TRBV27 and TRBJ1-2, with D maybe TRBD1 (5 bases). Trimming shortened V by 8 bases and J by 0 bases, and 22 bases separated the two germline ends. Germline V lookup: CDR1 MNHEY, CDR2 SMNVEV (reference sequence). The CDR3 has 17 residues. For the CDR3, the DNA is TGTGCCAGCGGAAAGTTTAACCCGGGGGATTCTAACTATGGCTACACCTTC. It encodes CASGKFNPGDSNYGYTF.

V and J are TRBV7-9 and TRBJ1-2, with 7 bases fitting TRBD1. V lost 4 bases to trimming and J lost 7 bases; unmatched junction nucleotides: 6. Germline CDR1 and CDR2: SEHNR and FQNEAQ (reference sequence). The CDR3 runs to 13 residues. CDR3 region: CASSSGTVFGYTF. The DNA of the CDR3 is TGTGCCAGCAGCTCCGGGACAGTCTTTGGCTACACCTTC. Filled out from reference TRBV7-9 and TRBJ1-2, the complete variable domain reads DTGVSQNPRHKITKRGQNVTFRCDPISEHNRLYWYRQTLGQGPEFLTYFQNEAQLEKSRLLSDRFSAERPKGSFSTLEIQRTEQGDSAMYLCASSSGTVFGYTFGSGTRLTVV.

The chain carries TRBV7-2 and TRBJ2-5, with D perhaps TRBD1 (8 bases). Germline CDR1 reads SGHTA; CDR2 reads FQGNSA. Trimming took off 5 bases at V and 3 bases at J, with 13 bases between the two ends. This CDR3 comprises 14 residues. The CDR3 here is CASSTQGGKETQYF. The CDR3 DNA reads TGTGCCAGCAGCACACAGGGGGGGAAAGAGACCCAGTACTTC.

The V gene is TRBV13, the J gene TRBJ1-2, with a tentative D call TRBD1 (6 bases). CDR3 length: 13 residues. V lost 5 bases and J lost 7, with 14 bases in between. CDR1 is PRHDT, CDR2 FYEKMQ, per germline (reference sequence). The CDR3 here is CASSDSGGGGYTF. The DNA for the CDR3 is TGTGCCAGCAGCGATTCGGGGGGCGGTGGCTACACCTTC. Full variable domain (outside the CDR3, taken from reference TRBV13 and TRBJ1-2): AAGVIQSPRHLIKEKRETATLKCYPIPRHDTVYWYQQGPGQDPQFLISFYEKMQSDKGSIPDRFSAQQFSDYHSELNMSSLELGDSALYFCASSDSGGGGYTFGSGTRLTVV.

The chain uses TRBV6-5 and TRBJ1-2, with a possible D match to TRBD1 (6 bases). The CDR3 consists of 15 residues. CDR1 MNHEY and CDR2 SVGAGI come from the germline V gene. Trimming cost V 2 bases and J 8 bases, with 18 bases left between them. The CDR3 DNA is TGTGCCAGCAGTTACCGCGGGGGGCCAGGAGACGGCTACACCTTC. Its translation is CASSYRGGPGDGYTF.

The genes are TRBV6-5 and TRBJ2-3; D remains unclear. The CDR3 runs 12 residues. CDR1 and CDR2 from the germline V gene are MNHEY and SVGAGI. V lost 6 bases to trimming and J lost 4 bases, with 8 bases between them. CDR3 loop: CASSDEADTQYF. DNA for the CDR3: TGTGCCAGCAGCGATGAGGCAGATACGCAGTATTTT.

CDR3 residues: CATGQGAAFYEQYF. In DNA, the CDR3 is TGTGCCACTGGACAGGGGGCAGCTTTCTACGAGCAGTACTTC. The genes are TRBV27 and TRBJ2-7; 11 nucleotides agree with TRBD1. This CDR3 is built from 14 residues. Germline CDR1 is MNHEY and CDR2 is SMNVEV (reference sequence). The J segment lost 3 bases and the V segment lost 10 bases, leaving 8 bases of the junction unmatched.

J is TRBJ2-5 and V is TRBV10-3; D is uncertain. CDR3 length equals 14 residues. Germline values: CDR1 ENHRY, CDR2 SYGVKD. Trimming shortened V by 8 bases and J by 5 bases, and 18 bases separated the two germline ends. The CDR3 nucleotides read TGTGCCATCGCCCCGAGCGCGCGACCGGAGACCCAGTACTTC. The encoded protein is CAIAPSARPETQYF.

Points on this clone: One end of the junction fails to match germline, which may point to a read error. Other nucleotide sequences from this sample produce the same CDR3. The V call is TRBV5-5, the J call TRBJ1-1; D is unclear. CDR1 and CDR2 from the germline V gene are SGHKS and YYEKEE (reference sequence). The CDR3 extends over 11 amino acids. The CDR3 nucleotides are TGTGCCAGCAGCTTGCAGACTGAGGCTTTCTTT. It codes for CASSLQTEAFF.

The gene calls are TRBV7-8 and TRBJ2-1; 11 positions match TRBD2. Trimming removed 1 base from V and 10 bases from J; junction bases left unmatched: 12. Germline lookup yields CDR1 SGHVS and CDR2 FQNEAQ. There are 17 residues in the CDR3. The CDR3 here is CASSLVTWLAGGWEQFF. The CDR3 region has the DNA TGTGCCAGCAGCTTAGTCACTTGGCTAGCGGGGGGTTGGGAGCAGTTCTTC.

The table lists this clone with a few counts. The chain couples TRBV7-3 to TRBJ1-1, with TRBD1 matching 9 bases. Trimming cost V 4 bases and J 6 bases; bases outside gene matches: 6. Germline V CDR1 and CDR2: SGHTA, FQGTGA. This CDR3 region has 14 residues. The CDR3: CASSSGTGISEAFF. CDR3 nucleotide sequence: TGTGCCAGCAGCTCCGGGACAGGGATTTCTGAAGCTTTCTTT.

The V and J genes are TRBV10-3 and TRBJ1-6; 9 positions match TRBD1. J was trimmed by 7 bases and V by 10 bases; bases with no gene match: 8. The CDR3 has 14 residues. CDR1 is ENHRY, CDR2 SYGVKD, per germline. As DNA, the CDR3 is TGTGCCACATCGACAGGGGGGAAAAATTCACCCCTCCACTTT. Amino acid sequence: CATSTGGKNSPLHF.

This clone was observed a single time. This chain joins TRBV15 and TRBJ2-5, with 7 bases fitting TRBD2. The germline gives CDR1 LNHNV, CDR2 YYDKDF (reference sequence). V lost 1 base to trimming and J lost 3 bases; unmatched junction nucleotides: 8. This CDR3 region has 16 residues. DNA of the CDR3: TGTGCCACCAGCAGAGGGTCCCAGCGGGGAGAAGAGACCCAGTACTTC. Amino acids: CATSRGSQRGEETQYF.

The V gene is TRBV6-1, the J gene TRBJ1-2; 7 bases fit TRBD1. The CDR3 is 14 residues long. Germline V gene data show CDR1 as MNHNS and CDR2 as SASEGT. The V gene end was trimmed by 8 bases and the J gene end by 4 bases; junction bases not matched to a gene: 10. CDR3 DNA sequence: TGTGCCAGCGAACAGGGGTTGCGCCCCTATGGCTACACCTTC. Translating gives CASEQGLRPYGYTF.

This clone was detected only a few times. The chain joins TRBV10-1 to TRBJ1-3; weak D call: TRBD1 (6 bases). The germline V gene encodes CDR1 WNHNN and CDR2 SYGVQD (reference sequence). Trimming cost V 0 bases and J 0 bases, with 9 bases left between them. The CDR3 has 16 amino acids. The CDR3 DNA is TGCGCCAGCAGTGAGTCACCGGGACACTCTGGAAACACCATATATTTT. Its translation is CASSESPGHSGNTIYF.

This clone was seen once. The genes are TRBV6-1 and TRBJ2-5, with a weak D call TRBD2 (5 bases). The J call may be wrong; the DNA end is better matched by TRBJ2-7. Looked up from germline, CDR1 is MNHNS and CDR2 is SASEGT. The CDR3 spans 16 residues. This CDR3 is CASSEPPLGATYEQYF. CDR3 DNA sequence: TGTGCCAGCAGTGAGCCCCCCTTGGGAGCTACCTACGAGCAGTACTTC.

CDR3 in amino acids: CASSQEAGATSYEQYF. In nucleotides, the CDR3 is TGTGCCAGCAGCCAAGAAGCAGGGGCCACCTCCTACGAGCAGTACTTC. This chain uses TRBV14 with TRBJ2-7; possibly TRBD1 for D (6 bases). The CDR3 is 16 residues long. From germline, CDR1 is SGHDN and CDR2 FVKESK. V lost 0 bases to trimming and J lost 0 bases, with 12 bases between them.

The chain joins TRBV14 to TRBJ2-7, with D unclear. The V end was cut by 3 bases, the J end by 0 bases, with 12 bases between. CDR1 and CDR2 (germline): SGHDN, FVKESK. The CDR3 runs 15 residues. The CDR3: CASSQDGQDSYEQYF. The CDR3, as DNA: TGTGCCAGCAGCCAGGATGGCCAGGACTCCTACGAGCAGTACTTC.

This sequence joins TRBV5-1 and TRBJ2-7; no firm D call. Trimming cost V 2 bases and J 1 base, with 7 bases left between them. Germline CDR1 and CDR2: SGHRS and YFSETQ. This CDR3 contains 13 residues. The CDR3, as DNA: TGCGCCAGCAGCTTAACAGCTTCCTACGAGCAGTACTTC. Translating gives CASSLTASYEQYF.

This clone is judged medium-sized (0.01 to 0.1%). The chain joins TRBV27 to TRBJ1-2, with 9 positions matching TRBD1. The CDR3 length is 15 residues. Germline CDR1 MNHEY, CDR2 SMNVEV (reference sequence). Trimming cost V 5 bases and J 5 bases; bases outside gene matches: 9. The CDR3 loop reads CASSQEPGTGYGYTF. The DNA for the CDR3 is TGTGCCAGCAGTCAGGAACCCGGGACAGGGTATGGCTACACCTTC.

This rearrangement joins TRBV19 to TRBJ2-2, with 9 bases matching TRBD1. Germline V gene data show CDR1 as LNHDA and CDR2 as SQIVND (reference sequence). The CDR3 is made up of 16 amino acids. V dropped 5 bases and J dropped 7; count of bases not matched to a gene: 11. Here the CDR3 DNA reads TGTGCCAGTAGTCCCAGGGGGGGACAGGGCTTCGGGGAGCTGTTTTTT. Amino acid sequence: CASSPRGGQGFGELFF.